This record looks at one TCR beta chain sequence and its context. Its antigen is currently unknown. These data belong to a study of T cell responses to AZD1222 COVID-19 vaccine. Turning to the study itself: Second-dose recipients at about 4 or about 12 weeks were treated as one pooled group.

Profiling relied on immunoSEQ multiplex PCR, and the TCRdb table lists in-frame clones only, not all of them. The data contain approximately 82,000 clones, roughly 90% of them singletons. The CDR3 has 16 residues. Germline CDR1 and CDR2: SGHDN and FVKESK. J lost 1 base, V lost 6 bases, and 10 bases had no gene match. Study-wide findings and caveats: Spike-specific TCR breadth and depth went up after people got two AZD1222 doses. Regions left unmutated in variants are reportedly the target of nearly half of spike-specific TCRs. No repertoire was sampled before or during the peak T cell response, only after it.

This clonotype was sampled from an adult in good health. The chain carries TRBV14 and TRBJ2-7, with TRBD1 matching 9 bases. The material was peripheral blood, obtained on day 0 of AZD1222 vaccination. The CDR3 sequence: CASSQFPGQGSYEQYF. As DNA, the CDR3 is TGTGCCAGCAGTCAATTTCCGGGACAGGGTTCCTACGAGCAGTACTTC.